This record covers a single T cell receptor (beta chain). The clone's antigen remains unknown. The input lacks base qualities; no much larger clone sits a single base away. These data belong to a study of cytomegalovirus exposure and HLA in healthy donors (dated by TCRdb to 2015 to 2018). Concerning the study at large: In an earlier analysis of approximately 640 of the donors, around 290 Gb of sequence data and 100 million or so unique TCR beta sequences from 180 million or so T cells were reported. An early release that covered about 600 HLA-typed donors contained around 300 gigabases of sequencing data and approximately 85 million unique TCR sequences. Of the roughly 430 genotyped donors, over 70% fell in the genetic ancestry cluster associated with self-reported Caucasian donors. The study aimed to test whether signatures of past pathogen exposure could be identified by cataloging public T cell receptors. The study used immunosequencing to profile the T cell repertoires of several hundred subjects and linked those repertoires to cytomegalovirus serostatus. Along with the roughly 670-subject first cohort, a separate validation cohort of roughly 110 different subjects was used. To predict cytomegalovirus infection status, the study combined high-throughput TCR immunosequencing, statistical association of individual TCRs with disease status, and machine learning. A later analysis re-analyzed previously published TCR beta repertoires from approximately 670 donors and added high-resolution HLA genotyping to study TCR occurrence patterns. In the later analysis, no new phenotypic data were used to find candidate immune exposures; instead, reliance was placed on TCR beta sequences and their occurrence across donors. To decide whether each TCR beta V gene segment behaved as functional or pseudogenic, an earlier analysis of some 600 of the donors relied on high-throughput TCR beta sequencing. Donor age, sex, ethnicity and CMV serostatus were collected together with the repertoire data. A later genetic analysis took genome-wide SNP genotypes for about three fifths of the 666 donors and used that subset as a discovery cohort. Every repertoire in the discovery cohort had been generated on one and the same sequencing platform. HLA typing included class I and class II loci at four-digit resolution. Typing coverage varied by locus: 629-630 donors for A, B, C, DRB1 and DQB1; approximately 500 for DQA1; 606 for DPA1; fewer than 480 for DPB1. Because of strong linkage in the cohort, roughly five DR-DQ haplotypes were treated as single units for association and clustering. Across some 400 genotyped donors of the cohort, an average of about 220,000 unique TCR beta nucleotide sequences per donor were sequenced, and roughly 17% of those sequences were non-productive. What the work shows at the level of the full study, not this receptor alone: The classifier was reported to diagnose cytomegalovirus status with high specificity and sensitivity in both the original and validation cohorts. In a later analysis, several top co-occurrence clusters were reported to appear linked to parvovirus B19, influenza, CMV and Epstein-Barr virus. About 17 rarely observed V segments, including chromosome 9 orphons, were excluded from the earlier analysis of approximately 500 of the donors because counts were too low. Linkage disequilibrium might explain the correlated functional status among segregating V segments, but an unknown experimental factor could not be ruled out. A later analysis found that HLA-associated TCR beta chains were more clonally expanded and had lower generation probabilities than equally common non-associated chains. An association between a missense DCLRE1C variant and V-gene and J-gene trimming of TCR beta chains was found in a later genetic analysis and replicated in an independent cohort. Because some donors lacked HLA typing at each locus, the association tests relied only on the typed subset. A further reported finding was that TCR beta sequences accurately predicted the HLA-A and HLA-B alleles for most subjects in the first cohort. Because the 87-base-pair reads could not distinguish some IMGT-functional V segments, including TRBV6-2 and TRBV6-3, those segments were excluded. In a later analysis, 16,951 TCR beta sequences were associated with specific HLA alleles at a false discovery rate of 0.05. A cluster of highly shared sequence variants was judged likely to be a technical artifact of the sequencing pipeline. An earlier analysis of approximately 500 of the donors showed that most TCR beta V segments appeared in productive rearrangements either about 87% or about 30% of the time, which broadly matched IMGT annotations. Compared with the roughly 710-donor mean, donors in an Asian-associated ancestry cluster had fewer N-insertions in productive TCRs, according to a later genetic analysis. Most TCR sequences were observed very rarely across donors, whereas some public TCRs were present in many individuals. Roughly uniform sequencing depth across donors was assumed in presence/absence analyses, although this assumption may not hold. A few of the identified cytomegalovirus-associated TCR beta chains were confirmed in vitro to be specific for cytomegalovirus antigens. This cohort had only TCR beta chains sequenced, and the lack of alpha or paired-chain data limited which features could be detected. In a later analysis, most CMV-associated TCR beta chains were found to appear HLA-restricted, with HLA associations seemingly driven largely by CMV exposure. When HLA alleles, especially DR and DQ, strongly co-occurred, TCR associations were difficult to assign to individual alleles. CMV serostatus was the only immune exposure information available for the cohort. According to a later analysis, TCR association rates differed among HLA loci, with DRB1 alleles showing the most associated TCRs and HLA-C alleles showing the fewest. The authors suggested that the approach could potentially be extended to other disease states and immunological phenotypes. In the study, approximately 150 TCR beta chains were listed as associated with cytomegalovirus.

The cohort was made up of 500 to 850 healthy bone marrow donors. At the time of sampling, every cohort member was nominally healthy, though immune exposures that went unrecorded were likely present. The donor tested CMV seropositive, placing the donor among the roughly 300 seropositive members of the cohort. A peripheral blood sample was provided by each donor, and peripheral blood mononuclear cells were used for TCR beta sequencing. The Qiagen DNeasy Blood Extraction Kit was used to extract genomic DNA from the blood cell samples. Deletion took 0 bases off V and 2 bases off J, with a span of 8 bases between the germline ends. The germline V gene encodes CDR1 SGHDT and CDR2 YYEEEE. The cysteine opens and the phenylalanine closes a CDR3 of 14 amino acids. Only CDR3 DNA remains: 42 bases, in frame from the first base. The library was obtained by the immunoSEQ multiplex PCR assay. A mixture of 60 forward primers for TCR Vbeta segments and 13 reverse primers for TCR Jbeta segments was used in the multiplex PCR. Amplification of the CDR3 region of rearranged TCR beta genes was performed with a multiplex PCR assay on genomic DNA. The amplified TCR beta libraries were sequenced on the Illumina HiSeq System as 87-base-pair reads. As for the original processing: A later analysis counted tens of millions of unique TCR beta chains across the 690 or so repertoires, and 10 million to 12 million of these chains were shared by at least two donors. Raw reads were error-corrected and collapsed into unique sequences with a nearest-neighbor algorithm that merged closely related sequences to remove PCR and sequencing errors. To assign V, D and J gene segments, CDR3 sequences were aligned to IMGT reference sequences. For a sequence to be retained, a match of at least six nucleotides was required to both a V gene segment and a J gene segment. A rearrangement was called productive if the CDR3 had no stop codons and remained in frame with V and J, and every other rearrangement was called non-productive. CDR3 was defined by IMGT convention, running from the second conserved V-encoded cysteine to the conserved J-encoded phenylalanine. Sequences without an unambiguous match to a single V gene segment were excluded from the earlier analysis of a few hundred of the donors. An earlier analysis of a few hundred of the donors called V segments functional above 56.7% productive rearrangements and segregating when the between-donor standard deviation exceeded 5%. To diagnose cytomegalovirus status from the catalog of TCR beta chain sequences, a statistical classification framework was built. In a later analysis, TCR nucleotide sequences were compared against IMGT/GENE-DB human TR gene sequences so that V and J genes could be assigned. A later analysis assigned CDR3 sequences and most-parsimonious VDJ recombination scenarios with the TCRdist pipeline. In a later analysis, each TCR beta chain was defined by its CDR3 amino acid sequence together with its V-gene family, and reads lacking a unique V-gene family were excluded. As a way to deal with suspected cross-contamination and a sequencing artifact, a later analysis dropped approximately 570 nucleotide sequences that were highly shared and had low generation probability. In a later analysis, a clonal expansion index was calculated for each public chain from normalized within-repertoire ranks of inferred template counts. In a later analysis, generation probabilities were computed using a VDJ recombination model fitted to out-of-frame rearrangements, and the results were checked against IGoR. In a later analysis, hypergeometric tests were used to score TCR-TCR, TCR-HLA and TCR-CMV co-occurrence, with a repertoire-size bias correction applied to TCR pairs. False discovery rates were estimated in a later analysis by permuting HLA or CMV assignments 20 times. In a later analysis, co-occurring TCRs were grouped using DBSCAN, and TCRdist sequence similarity was added for clustering within HLA-allele-positive subsets. Repertoires with fewer than 30,000 or more than 120,000 public chains were left out of co-occurrence clustering, as were about 5 repertoires with anomalous nucleotide sharing. TCRdb retrieved this table from immuneACCESS and kept in-frame rearrangements only. Not all clones are present; in checked studies, unresolved V genes account for under half, and no reason is known for the remainder. V, J and clone size reflect that table, while D and trimming were determined from the DNA. In all, the sample holds around 92,000 clones, and about four fifths of those were seen once. The ten largest clones take up under 4.5% of the sample.

The chain was built from TRBV5-6 and TRBJ1-1; a weak D assignment points to TRBD1 (5 bases agree). The sample was PBMCs. The clonotype originates from a female donor in good health and CMV-seropositive. The sequenced DNA: TGTGCCAGCAGCTTGGCTGGACAAAACACTGAAGCTTTCTTT. This gives the protein CASSLAGQNTEAFF.